These 7 T cell receptor beta chains were all obtained from the same sample, sequenced in a study of T cell responses to AZD1222 COVID-19 vaccine. The data were produced by immunoSEQ multiplex PCR, yet TCRdb's version contains in-frame clones alone and is incomplete. The profile shows under 85,000 clones, roughly 87% of them singletons. The sample consisted of peripheral blood, taken on day 0 of AZD1222 vaccination. These receptor sequences come from an adult in good health.

CDR3 sequence (DNA): TGTGCCAGCTCACCCTTAACAGGGGTCAATGAGCAGTTCTTC. It encodes CASSPLTGVNEQFF. The chain is built from TRBV18 and TRBJ2-1; 7 nucleotides align to TRBD1. CDR3 length equals 14 residues. Germline CDR1 is KGHSH and CDR2 is LQKENI. V lost 3 bases, J lost 6 bases, and 5 bases stayed unmatched. Complete variable domain (other parts from reference TRBV18 and TRBJ2-1): NAGVMQNPRHLVRRRGQEARLRCSPMKGHSHVYWYRQLPEEGLKFMVYLQKENIIDESGMPKERFSAEFPKEGPSILRIQQVVRGDSAAYFCASSPLTGVNEQFFGPGTRLTVL.

V usage is TRBV24-1 and J usage is TRBJ2-7; D call uncertain. CDR1 KGHDR and CDR2 SFDVKD come from the germline V gene. Deletions cut 0 bases from V and 6 bases from J, with 14 bases between. This CDR3 comprises 15 residues. The CDR3 protein is CATSDLWQVPIEQYF. As DNA, the CDR3 is TGTGCCACCAGTGATTTGTGGCAGGTTCCCATCGAGCAGTACTTC.

The chain combines TRBV7-9 with TRBJ2-5, with D perhaps matching TRBD2 (7 bases). Germline CDR1 and CDR2: SEHNR and FQNEAQ (reference sequence). CDR3 size: 13 residues. With 6 bases removed from V and 5 bases from J, the gap between germline ends came to 13 bases. The CDR3 sequence is CASRKGGVETQYF. CDR3 bases: TGTGCCAGCAGAAAAGGGGGGGTCGAGACCCAGTACTTC.

The chain links TRBV9 to TRBJ1-3, with D possibly being TRBD1 (5 bases). The CDR3 is 16 amino acids. V lost 0 bases, J lost 7 bases, and 17 bases lay in between. Looked up from germline, CDR1 is SGDLS and CDR2 is YYNGEE. Here the CDR3 reads CASSVGVPTVTNTIYF. Here the CDR3 DNA reads TGTGCCAGCAGCGTAGGAGTCCCGACAGTAACGAACACCATATATTTT.

The chain carries TRBV18 and TRBJ1-6, with D perhaps matching TRBD1 (5 bases). CDR1 KGHSH and CDR2 LQKENI come from the germline V gene. V lost 2 bases and J 7 bases, leaving 9 bases between the germline ends. The CDR3 contains 14 residues. CDR3 sequence reads: CASSPGAVNSPLHF. CDR3 DNA: TGTGCCAGCTCACCAGGGGCCGTCAATTCACCCCTCCACTTT.

V is TRBV18 and J is TRBJ2-1; D is possibly TRBD2 (5 bases). CDR1 and CDR2 (germline): KGHSH, LQKENI. This CDR3 region has 16 residues. The V end lost 3 bases, the J end lost 0 bases, and 12 bases lay between the germline ends. As DNA, the CDR3 is TGTGCCAGCTCACCCCGGGGTCCGGACTCCTACAATGAGCAGTTCTTC. Translation gives CASSPRGPDSYNEQFF.

This clone was recorded once. The chain uses TRBV6-2 or TRBV6-3 and TRBJ1-1, with D perhaps matching TRBD1 (5 bases). V gave up 5 bases and J gave up 0 bases, with 13 bases separating them. The CDR3 length is 15 residues. The V gene's germline CDR1 is MNHEY and CDR2 SVGEGT. CDR3 nucleotides: TGTGCCAGCAGTCCCCGACAGCAATTGAACACTGAAGCTTTCTTT. Translating gives CASSPRQQLNTEAFF.